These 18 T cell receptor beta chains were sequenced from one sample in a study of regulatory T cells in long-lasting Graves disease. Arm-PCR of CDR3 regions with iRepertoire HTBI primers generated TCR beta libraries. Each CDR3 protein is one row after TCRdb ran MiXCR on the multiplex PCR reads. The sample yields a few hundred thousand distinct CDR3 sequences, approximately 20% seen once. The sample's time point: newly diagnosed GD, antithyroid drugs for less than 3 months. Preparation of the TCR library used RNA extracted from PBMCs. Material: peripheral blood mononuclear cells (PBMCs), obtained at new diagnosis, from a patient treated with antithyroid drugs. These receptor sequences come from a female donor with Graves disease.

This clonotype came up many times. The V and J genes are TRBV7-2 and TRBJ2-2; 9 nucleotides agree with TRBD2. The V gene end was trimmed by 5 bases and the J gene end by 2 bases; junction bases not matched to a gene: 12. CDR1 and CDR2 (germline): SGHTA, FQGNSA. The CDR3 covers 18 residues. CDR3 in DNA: TGTGCCAGCAGCGAGTGGGCAGGGCTAGCGGGAAACACCGGGGAGCTGTTTTTT. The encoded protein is CASSEWAGLAGNTGELFF.

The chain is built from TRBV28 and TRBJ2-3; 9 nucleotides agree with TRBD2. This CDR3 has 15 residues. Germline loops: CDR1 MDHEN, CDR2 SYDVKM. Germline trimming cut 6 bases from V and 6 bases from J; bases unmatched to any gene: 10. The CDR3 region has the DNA TGTGCCAGCAGCGCACCCGGGACTAGCATCGATACGCAGTATTTT. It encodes CASSAPGTSIDTQYF.

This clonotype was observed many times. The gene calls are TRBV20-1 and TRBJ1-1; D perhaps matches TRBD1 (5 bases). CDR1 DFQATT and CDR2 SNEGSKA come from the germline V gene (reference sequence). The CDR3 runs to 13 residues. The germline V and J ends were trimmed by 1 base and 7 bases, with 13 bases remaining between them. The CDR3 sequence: CSARGDRTDEAFF. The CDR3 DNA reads TGCAGTGCTAGAGGGGACCGGACGGATGAAGCTTTCTTT.

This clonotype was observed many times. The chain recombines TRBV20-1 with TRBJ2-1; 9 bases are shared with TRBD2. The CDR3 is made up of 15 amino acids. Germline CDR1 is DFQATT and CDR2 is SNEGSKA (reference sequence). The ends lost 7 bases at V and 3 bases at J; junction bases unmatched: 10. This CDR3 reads CSVEIAGAGYNEQFF. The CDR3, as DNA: TGCAGTGTGGAGATAGCGGGAGCGGGCTACAATGAGCAGTTCTTC.

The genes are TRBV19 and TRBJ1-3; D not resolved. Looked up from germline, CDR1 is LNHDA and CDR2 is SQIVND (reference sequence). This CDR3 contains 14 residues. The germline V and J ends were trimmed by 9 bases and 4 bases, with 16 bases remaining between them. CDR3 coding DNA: TGTGCCAGCTCCCGGGCCTCGCAGGGAAACACCATATATTTT. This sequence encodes CASSRASQGNTIYF.

CDR3 amino acids: CATSRDLTSGYNEQFF. The CDR3 nucleotides are TGTGCCACCAGCAGAGATTTAACTAGCGGTTACAATGAGCAGTTCTTC. J is TRBJ2-1 and V is TRBV15, with 8 bases lining up with TRBD2. This CDR3 is 16 amino acids long. With 0 bases clipped from V and 4 bases from J, the junction kept 5 bases outside the gene matches. Germline CDR1 LNHNV, CDR2 YYDKDF (reference sequence).

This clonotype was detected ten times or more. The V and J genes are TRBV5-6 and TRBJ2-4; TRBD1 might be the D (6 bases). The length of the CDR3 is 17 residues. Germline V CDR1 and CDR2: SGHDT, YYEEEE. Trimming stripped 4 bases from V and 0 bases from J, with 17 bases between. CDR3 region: CASSRMAGGAAKNIQYF. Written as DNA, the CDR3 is TGTGCCAGCAGCAGGATGGCTGGGGGCGCAGCCAAAAACATTCAGTACTTC.

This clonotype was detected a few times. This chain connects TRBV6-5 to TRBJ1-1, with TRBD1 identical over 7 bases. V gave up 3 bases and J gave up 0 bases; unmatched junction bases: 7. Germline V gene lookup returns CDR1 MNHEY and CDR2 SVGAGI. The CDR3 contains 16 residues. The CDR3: CASSYIRGRLNTEAFF. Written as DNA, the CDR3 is TGTGCCAGCAGTTATATAAGGGGGCGTTTGAACACTGAAGCTTTCTTT.

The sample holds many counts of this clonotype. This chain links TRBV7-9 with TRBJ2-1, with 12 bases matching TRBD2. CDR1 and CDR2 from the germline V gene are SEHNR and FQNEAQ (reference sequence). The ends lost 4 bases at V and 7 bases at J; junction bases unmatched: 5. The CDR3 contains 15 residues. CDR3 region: CASSSTSGSINEQFF. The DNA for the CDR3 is TGTGCCAGCAGCTCGACTAGCGGGAGTATAAATGAGCAGTTCTTC.

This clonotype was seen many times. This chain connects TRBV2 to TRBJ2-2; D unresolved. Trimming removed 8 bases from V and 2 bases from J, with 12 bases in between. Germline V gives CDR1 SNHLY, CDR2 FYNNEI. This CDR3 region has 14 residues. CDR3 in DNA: TGTGCCAGCTGCCCGGACGGTAACACCGGGGAGCTGTTTTTT. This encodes CASCPDGNTGELFF.

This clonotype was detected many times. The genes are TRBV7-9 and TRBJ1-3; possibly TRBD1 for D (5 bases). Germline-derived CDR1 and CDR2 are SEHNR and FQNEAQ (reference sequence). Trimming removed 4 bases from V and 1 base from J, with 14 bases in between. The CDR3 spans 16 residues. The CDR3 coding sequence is TGTGCCAGCAGCTCAGCCAGGGCCCTTTCTGGAAACACCATATATTTT. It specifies CASSSARALSGNTIYF.

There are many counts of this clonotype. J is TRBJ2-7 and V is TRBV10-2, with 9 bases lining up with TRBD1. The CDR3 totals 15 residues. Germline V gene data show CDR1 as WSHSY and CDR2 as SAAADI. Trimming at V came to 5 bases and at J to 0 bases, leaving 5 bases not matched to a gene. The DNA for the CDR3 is TGCGCCAGCAGTACACAGGGGGCTTACTCCTACGAGCAGTACTTC. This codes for CASSTQGAYSYEQYF.

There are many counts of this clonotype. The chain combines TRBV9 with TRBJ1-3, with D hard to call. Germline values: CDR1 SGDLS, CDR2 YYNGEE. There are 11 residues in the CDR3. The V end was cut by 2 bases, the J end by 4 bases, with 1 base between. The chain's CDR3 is CASSVGNTIYF. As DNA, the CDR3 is TGTGCCAGCAGCGTCGGAAACACCATATATTTT.

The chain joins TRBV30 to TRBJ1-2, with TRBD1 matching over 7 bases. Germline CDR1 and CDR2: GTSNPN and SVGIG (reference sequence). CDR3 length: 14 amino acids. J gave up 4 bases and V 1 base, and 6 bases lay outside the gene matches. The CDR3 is CAWSGDRAGYGYTF. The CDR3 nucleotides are TGTGCCTGGAGTGGAGACAGGGCTGGCTATGGCTACACCTTC.

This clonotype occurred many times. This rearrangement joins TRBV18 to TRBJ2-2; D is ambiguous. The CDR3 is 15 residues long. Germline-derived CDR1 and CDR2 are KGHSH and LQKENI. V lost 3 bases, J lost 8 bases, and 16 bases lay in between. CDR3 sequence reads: CASSPSPWTSGELFF. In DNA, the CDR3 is TGTGCCAGCTCACCTTCGCCCTGGACGAGTGGGGAGCTGTTTTTT. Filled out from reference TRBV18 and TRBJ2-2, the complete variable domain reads NAGVMQNPRHLVRRRGQEARLRCSPMKGHSHVYWYRQLPEEGLKFMVYLQKENIIDESGMPKERFSAEFPKEGPSILRIQQVVRGDSAAYFCASSPSPWTSGELFFGEGSRLTVL.

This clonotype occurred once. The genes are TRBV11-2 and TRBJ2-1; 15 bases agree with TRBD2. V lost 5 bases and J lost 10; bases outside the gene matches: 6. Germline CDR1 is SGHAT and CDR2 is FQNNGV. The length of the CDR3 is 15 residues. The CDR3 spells CASSQGLAGGREQFF. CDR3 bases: TGTGCCAGCAGCCAGGGACTAGCGGGAGGACGGGAGCAGTTCTTC. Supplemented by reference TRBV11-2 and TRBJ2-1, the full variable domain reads EAGVAQSPRYKIIEKRQSVAFWCNPISGHATLYWYQQILGQGPKLLIQFQNNGVVDDSQLPKDRFSAERLKGVDSTLKIQPAKLEDSAVYLCASSQGLAGGREQFFGPGTRLTVL.

In nucleotides, the CDR3 is TGTGCCATCAGTGGGGGGACAGGGGTAGTGTCGAACACTGAAGCTTTCTTT. Protein sequence: CAISGGTGVVSNTEAFF. The gene calls are TRBV10-3 and TRBJ1-1; 10 bases line up with TRBD1. This CDR3 region has 17 residues. Germline V gene sequence: CDR1 ENHRY, CDR2 SYGVKD. V shed 4 bases, J shed 1 base, and the junction held 9 bases outside the gene matches.

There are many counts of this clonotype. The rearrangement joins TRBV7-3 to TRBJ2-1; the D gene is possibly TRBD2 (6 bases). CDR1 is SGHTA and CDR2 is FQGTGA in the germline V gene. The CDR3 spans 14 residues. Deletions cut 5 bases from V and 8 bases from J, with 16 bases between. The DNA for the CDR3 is TGTGCCAGCAGCCATAGGAGGGTTTCACATGAGCAGTTCTTC. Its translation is CASSHRRVSHEQFF.